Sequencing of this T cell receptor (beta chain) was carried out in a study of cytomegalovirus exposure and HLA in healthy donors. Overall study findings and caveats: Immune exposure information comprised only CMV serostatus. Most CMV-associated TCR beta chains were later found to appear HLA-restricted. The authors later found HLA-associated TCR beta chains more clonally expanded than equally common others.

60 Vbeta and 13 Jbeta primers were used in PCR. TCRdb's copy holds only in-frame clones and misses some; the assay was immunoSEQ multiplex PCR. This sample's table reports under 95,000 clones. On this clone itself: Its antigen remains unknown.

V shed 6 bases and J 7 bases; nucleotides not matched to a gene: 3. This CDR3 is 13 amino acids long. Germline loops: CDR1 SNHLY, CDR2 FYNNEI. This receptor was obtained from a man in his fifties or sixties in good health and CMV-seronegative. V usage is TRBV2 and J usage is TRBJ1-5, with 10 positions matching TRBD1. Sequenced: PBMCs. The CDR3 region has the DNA TGTGCCAGCAGGACAGGGGGCCTCCAGCCCCAGCATTTT. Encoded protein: CASRTGGLQPQHF.